This T cell receptor (beta chain) was identified during a study of identical twins. Regarding the study as a whole: The authors noted that invariant MAIT and iNKT cells could partly confound zero-insertion analyses. In beta out-of-frame sequences, the excess sharing between twins was weaker.

The length of the CDR3 is 18 residues. Germline CDR1 is SQVTM and CDR2 is ANQGSEA. Trimming removed 4 bases from V and 2 bases from J; junction bases left unmatched: 11. TCRdb re-called the 5' RACE reads with MiXCR, one entry per CDR3 protein. The repertoire has 700,000 or so distinct CDR3 sequences, 8.5% to 9.5% of them found once; the top ten carry 0.8% to 1%. This clonotype was seen repeatedly, ten times or more. Its antigen is undetermined. This same sample was also taken into another study, of yellow fever vaccine responses in identical twins.

This rearrangement joins TRBV29-1 to TRBJ2-1; 13 bases line up with TRBD2. Sequencing was done on a sample of PBMCs. This sequence was found in a woman aged 18-29 years in good health. CDR3 in amino acids: CSVGRGLGTSGTYNEQFF. CDR3 DNA: TGCAGCGTTGGGAGGGGACTCGGGACTAGCGGGACCTACAATGAGCAGTTCTTC.